This T cell receptor beta chain originates from a study of T cells in Graves' hyperthyroidism and ophthalmopathy (dated by TCRdb to the late 2010s). Study-level background: Peripheral blood samples were taken at the time of initial diagnosis, prior to any treatment. In six Graves' hyperthyroidism patients, the study also compared T-cell repertoires from thyroid tissue with T-cell repertoires from blood. Whether ophthalmopathy could be predicted prospectively was tested in an independent validation cohort made up of fewer than 20 hyperthyroidism patients plus 17 patients who later progressed to ophthalmopathy. For training and testing, the 100 or so patients in the discovery cohort were randomly divided in a 7:3 ratio. After blood sampling, hyperthyroidism patients were treated with methimazole at a starting dose of 30 mg daily, and ophthalmopathy patients were treated with high-dose intravenous methylprednisolone. A discovery cohort of 95 to 100 patients, about 43 with Graves' ophthalmopathy and more than 55 with stable Graves' hyperthyroidism, was used to find distinguishing TCR V-J signatures. According to the paper, TCR Vbeta CDR3 sequencing was carried out on over 130 peripheral blood samples, which came from over 40 ophthalmopathy, some 73 hyperthyroidism and roughly 17 progressor patients.

This clonotype was counted between two and nine times. The antigen it binds to is not known. Base qualities are missing; no much larger clone stands one base away. Broader findings and caveats from the paper: In cross-validation, a model built on a 13 V-J signature told ophthalmopathy apart from stable hyperthyroidism with over 85% sensitivity and 81% to 82% specificity, and in testing the same model reached 80%/75%. Most expanded thyroid clonotypes (frequency above 0.001) were also detected in blood, suggesting blood repertoires may reflect thyroid immune responses. In validation, progression to ophthalmopathy was predicted by the model with nearly 71% sensitivity and roughly 76% specificity, a median of about 6 months before onset. Sample size was not statistically predetermined, and investigators were not blinded to group allocation.

Hyperthyroidism patients were newly diagnosed, with disease duration under 2 months, and aged 18 to 65 years. Patients with uncontrolled infections, other autoimmune diseases, pregnancy or lactation were excluded. Diagnoses were based on clinical symptoms, serum thyroxine and TRAb, thyroid ultrasound and orbital computed tomography. Blood from progressor patients was drawn when they were first diagnosed with hyperthyroidism, before any ophthalmopathy symptoms appeared. PBMCs were isolated from about 9 ml of fresh peripheral blood by Ficoll-Paque density gradient centrifugation. Progressor patients were initially diagnosed with Graves' hyperthyroidism and developed ophthalmopathy during follow-up. Total RNA was extracted with Trizol reagent, and quality was checked on an Agilent 2100 Bioanalyzer. The TCR beta CDR3 regions were amplified from the RNA transcripts. The first round of RT-PCR for the TCR CDR3 was performed with the HTBI primer set and the Qiagen OneStep RT-PCR kit. The libraries were constructed in a second round of multiplex PCR and then size-selected and purified. Sequencing of the libraries was done on an Illumina HiSeq2000 using paired-end 100 bp reads. On the study's bioinformatics: SOAPnuke was used to process the raw data, removing reads that contained adapters or uncalled bases, had a mean Phred below 15, or lacked an exact match to the constant primer or identifier. High-quality paired reads were merged with COPE v1.2.5, and unique nucleotide sequences were defined as clonotypes. MiTCR v1.1 was used to align clonotypes to the IMGT TRBV, TRBD and TRBJ reference segments. Analysis was restricted to V-J combinations with a frequency above 0.0001, which covered roughly 99% of repertoires. The TCS score was defined as the ratio of F50 (clonal expansion) to E x V (chaos), calculated using BLOSUM62-based TCRdist between CDR3 peptides within each V-J. Welch's t-statistics and random forest reduced roughly 530 V-J features to roughly 13, which were used in a naive Bayes classifier (R e1071). TCRdb itself trimmed the public reads at Q25 with fastp, ran MiXCR and retained productive beta chains. Rows with one shared CDR3 protein collapse into an entry with the most common genes and DNA. Here the V and J calls rest on TCRdb's processing, not on the authors' analysis. Recorded for this sample are some 600,000 distinct CDR3 sequences; approximately 15% of them occurred a single time. In total, the top ten clones hold 5.5% to 7.5% of the sample.

As encoded in the germline V gene (reference sequence), CDR1 is SEHNR while CDR2 is FQNEAQ. The CDR3 holds 16 amino acids from the cysteine to the phenylalanine. Only CDR3 DNA remains: 48 bases, in frame from the first base. V is trimmed back by 1 base and J by 0 bases, and the junction contains 6 bases that no gene match accounts for. The chain couples TRBV7-9 to TRBJ2-7, and 7 bases in between align with TRBD2. This sequence was found in a woman aged 25 to 45 with Graves' hyperthyroidism that later progressed to Graves' ophthalmopathy. The sequenced sample was blood. The CDR3 here reads CASSLEAGVFSYEQYF. The nucleotide sequence reads as follows: TGTGCCAGCAGCTTAGAGGCGGGAGTATTCTCCTACGAGCAGTACTTC.